Each of the 13 T cell receptor beta chains below was sequenced from the same sample in a study of cytomegalovirus exposure and HLA in healthy donors. 60 Vbeta and 13 Jbeta primers were used in PCR. Profiling relied on immunoSEQ multiplex PCR, and the TCRdb table lists in-frame clones only, not all of them. In the table there are fewer than 50,000 clones, 55% to 75% of which are singletons. Sequenced: PBMCs. The receptor source for this set is a man aged 45-60 years in good health and CMV-seropositive.

This clone was detected once. The chain couples TRBV11-2 to TRBJ1-1; 7 bases fit TRBD1. CDR3 length equals 12 residues. V lost 5 bases, J lost 7 bases, and 4 bases stayed unmatched. Germline CDR1 SGHAT, CDR2 FQNNGV. The CDR3 protein is CASSLRDSEAFF. The CDR3 DNA reads TGTGCCAGCAGCCTCCGGGACAGTGAAGCTTTCTTT.

This sequence joins TRBV5-8 and TRBJ2-2, with 7 bases aligning to TRBD2. The CDR3 totals 15 residues. Trimming removed 6 bases from V and 4 bases from J; junction bases left unmatched: 9. Germline V CDR1 and CDR2: SGHTS, YDEGEE. CDR3 in amino acids: CASTGGFWSTGELFF. The CDR3 bases are TGTGCCAGCACCGGGGGGTTTTGGTCCACCGGGGAGCTGTTTTTT.

This clone was observed once. The chain joins TRBV13 to TRBJ2-3; 9 nucleotides agree with TRBD2. The ends lost 4 bases at V and 0 bases at J; junction bases unmatched: 14. The V gene's germline CDR1 is PRHDT and CDR2 FYEKMQ (reference sequence). The CDR3 sequence is 19 residues long. The CDR3 loop reads CASSSFRLAERSSTDTQYF. CDR3 DNA: TGTGCCAGCAGCTCTTTTAGACTAGCGGAAAGATCTAGCACAGATACGCAGTATTTT.

The rearrangement uses TRBV7-2 and TRBJ2-3; the D is unclear. The CDR3 has 15 amino acids. The germline V gene has CDR1 SGHTA and CDR2 FQGNSA. V was cut by 5 bases and J by 2 bases, with 14 bases left in between. The CDR3 here is CASSQQQSVTDTQYF. DNA for the CDR3: TGTGCCAGCAGCCAACAACAGAGTGTCACAGATACGCAGTATTTT. Full variable domain (remainder filled in from reference TRBV7-2 and TRBJ2-3): GAGVSQSPSNKVTEKGKDVELRCDPISGHTALYWYRQSLGQGLEFLIYFQGNSAPDKSGLPSDRFSAERTGGSVSTLTIQRTQQEDSAVYLCASSQQQSVTDTQYFGPGTRLTVL.

This clone has just a few counts. The chain joins TRBV7-8 to TRBJ1-2; 7 bases fit TRBD1. The V segment lost 4 bases and the J segment 4 bases; nucleotides outside the gene matches: 3. The CDR3 runs to 13 residues. The germline V gene encodes CDR1 SGHVS and CDR2 FQNEAQ. The CDR3 is CASSSGQLYGYTF. Written as DNA, the CDR3 is TGTGCCAGCAGCTCGGGACAGCTCTATGGCTACACCTTC. Full variable domain (rest looked up from reference TRBV7-8 and TRBJ1-2): GAGVSQSPRYKVAKRGQDVALRCDPISGHVSLFWYQQALGQGPEFLTYFQNEAQLDKSGLPSDRFFAERPEGSVSTLKIQRTQQEDSAVYLCASSSGQLYGYTFGSGTRLTVV.

This chain connects TRBV30 to TRBJ2-7, with 13 bases identical to TRBD2. Trimming at V came to 2 bases and at J to 2 bases, leaving 15 bases not matched to a gene. Germline V gene data show CDR1 as GTSNPN and CDR2 as SVGIG (reference sequence). The CDR3 is 19 residues long. The CDR3 DNA sequence: TGTGCCTGGAGTAGGGTAACTAGCGGGGGGGGACTATTAACCTACGAGCAGTACTTC. As protein: CAWSRVTSGGGLLTYEQYF.

This sequence joins TRBV6-6 and TRBJ2-5; TRBD2 aligns across 11 bases. The J segment lost 8 bases and the V segment lost 5 bases, leaving 1 base of the junction unmatched. Germline V CDR1 and CDR2: MNHNY, SVGAGI (reference sequence). The CDR3 is made up of 12 amino acids. The CDR3 coding sequence is TGTGCCAGCAGTCTAGCGGGGGGAACCCAGTACTTC. Translated, it gives CASSLAGGTQYF.

The chain has TRBV29-1 and TRBJ1-1; 10 bases line up with TRBD1. Germline V lookup: CDR1 SQVTM, CDR2 ANQGSEA. The CDR3 totals 13 residues. The V gene end was trimmed by 6 bases and the J gene end by 4 bases; junction bases not matched to a gene: 5. CDR3 in DNA: TGCAGCGTAGACAGGGGGCGCGGCACTGAAGCTTTCTTT. As protein: CSVDRGRGTEAFF.

The sample holds a few counts of this clone. V is TRBV10-3 and J is TRBJ1-5; 8 bases fit TRBD1. The germline V gene has CDR1 ENHRY and CDR2 SYGVKD. The ends lost 6 bases at V and 4 bases at J; junction bases unmatched: 5. The CDR3 extends over 14 amino acids. CDR3 bases: TGTGCCATCAGACCGGGACAGGAAAATCAGCCCCAGCATTTT. Its protein product is CAIRPGQENQPQHF.

The J gene is TRBJ2-7, the V gene TRBV4-2; D is undetermined. This CDR3 region has 15 residues. V lost 0 bases to trimming and J lost 0 bases, with 9 bases between them. Per the germline V gene, CDR1 is LGHNA and CDR2 is YNFKEQ. In DNA form, the CDR3 reads TGTGCCAGCAGCCAAGATTTGGGCCCCTCCTACGAGCAGTACTTC. This encodes CASSQDLGPSYEQYF.

The chain is built from TRBV7-2 and TRBJ2-1, with TRBD2 matching 8 bases. Trimming at V came to 1 base and at J to 9 bases, leaving 5 bases not matched to a gene. The CDR3 contains 14 residues. Germline values: CDR1 SGHTA, CDR2 FQGNSA. The CDR3 protein is CASSLVPTSGEQFF. The CDR3 DNA reads TGTGCCAGCAGCTTAGTTCCAACTAGCGGTGAGCAGTTCTTC.

This chain uses TRBV7-9 with TRBJ2-7; D not resolved. Germline V lookup: CDR1 SEHNR, CDR2 FQNEAQ (reference sequence). The CDR3 is made up of 15 amino acids. Trimming shortened V by 5 bases and J by 5 bases, and 19 bases separated the two germline ends. The CDR3 nucleotides are TGTGCCAGCAGCCCCCATCCTAGATCTCCCGACGAGCAGTACTTC. It codes for CASSPHPRSPDEQYF.

The rearrangement uses TRBV11-1 and TRBJ2-2; 7 bases are a match to TRBD1. Germline V gene data show CDR1 as SGHAT and CDR2 as FQDESV (reference sequence). The trim removed 1 base at V and 8 bases at J, leaving 13 bases unmatched. CDR3 size: 17 residues. The DNA for the CDR3 is TGTGCCAGCAGCTTAGGGTCCGGGACAGCCCTCGGAGGGGAGCTGTTTTTT. Its protein product is CASSLGSGTALGGELFF.